The 29 T cell receptor beta chains given below trace back to one sample, sequenced in a study of blood T cell repertoires in COVID-19. Data came from immunoSEQ multiplex PCR; TCRdb stores just in-frame clones and leaves some out. Of 95,000 to 100,000 clones in the sample, around 87% were seen once. What was sequenced was peripheral blood. These receptors were obtained from a woman aged 30 to 39 with acute or convalescent COVID-19.

V and J are TRBV20-1 and TRBJ1-6; 11 nucleotides line up with TRBD1. Per the germline V gene, CDR1 is DFQATT and CDR2 is SNEGSKA (reference sequence). The CDR3 totals 14 residues. Trimming removed 3 bases from V and 9 bases from J; junction bases left unmatched: 4. As DNA, the CDR3 is TGCAGTGCTAGTGGACAGGGGGCTGGTTCACCCCTCCACTTT. Translating gives CSASGQGAGSPLHF.

V gene TRBV28 combines with J gene TRBJ2-7, with TRBD1 matching 8 bases. Germline V CDR1 and CDR2: MDHEN, SYDVKM. J lost 2 bases, V lost 5 bases, and 5 bases had no gene match. The CDR3 is made up of 14 amino acids. The CDR3 DNA reads as TGTGCCAGCAGTCAATACAGGGGGACCTACGAGCAGTACTTC. Its protein is CASSQYRGTYEQYF. The full variable domain, completed using reference TRBV28 and TRBJ2-7, is DVKVTQSSRYLVKRTGEKVFLECVQDMDHENMFWYRQDPGLGLRLIYFSYDVKMKEKGDIPEGYSVSREKKERFSLILESASTNQTSMYLCASSQYRGTYEQYFGPGTRLTVT.

This chain connects TRBV19 to TRBJ1-5; D is ambiguous. The CDR3 totals 16 residues. The germline gives CDR1 LNHDA, CDR2 SQIVND (reference sequence). Trimming stripped 9 bases from V and 0 bases from J, with 18 bases between. CDR3 nucleotide sequence: TGTGCCAGCCAACTCAGCGGTACCTATAGCAATCAGCCCCAGCATTTT. This encodes CASQLSGTYSNQPQHF.

This clone was observed a handful of times. The rearrangement joins TRBV2 to TRBJ2-7; TRBD2 agrees at 9 bases. Per germline, CDR1 SNHLY and CDR2 FYNNEI. J was trimmed by 3 bases and V by 8 bases; bases with no gene match: 5. CDR3 length equals 13 residues. The CDR3 sequence: CASGVAGVYEQYF. CDR3 nucleotides: TGTGCCAGCGGCGTAGCGGGGGTCTACGAGCAGTACTTC.

Here the CDR3 DNA reads TGCGCCAGCAGCGTGACAGGTAGTGGAAACACCATATATTTT. This translates into CASSVTGSGNTIYF. The chain links TRBV5-1 to TRBJ1-3, with D tentatively TRBD1 (6 bases). V was cut by 4 bases and J by 3 bases, with 11 bases left in between. There are 14 residues in the CDR3. Germline assignment: CDR1 SGHRS and CDR2 YFSETQ.

J is TRBJ2-7 and V is TRBV15; maybe TRBD1 (6 bases). Germline V gene data show CDR1 as LNHNV and CDR2 as YYDKDF (reference sequence). The V end lost 2 bases, the J end lost 2 bases, and 13 bases lay between the germline ends. The CDR3 has 15 amino acids. The CDR3 DNA sequence: TGTGCCACCAGCAGACGCACAGGGTCCCCCTACGAGCAGTACTTC. Residues: CATSRRTGSPYEQYF.

The gene calls are TRBV5-6 and TRBJ1-2; D not resolved. This CDR3 is built from 13 residues. Trimming stripped 1 base from V and 6 bases from J, with 10 bases between. Germline V lookup: CDR1 SGHDT, CDR2 YYEEEE. CDR3 nucleotides: TGTGCCAGCAGCTTGAGGAAGAGCGATGGCTACACCTTC. Translated: CASSLRKSDGYTF. The full variable domain, its missing parts supplied by reference TRBV5-6 and TRBJ1-2, is DAGVTQSPTHLIKTRGQQVTLRCSPKSGHDTVSWYQQALGQGPQFIFQYYEEEERQRGNFPDRFSGHQFPNYSSELNVNALLLGDSALYLCASSLRKSDGYTFGSGTRLTVV.

As DNA, the CDR3 is TGTGCCAGCAGCTTAGTACGAGGGGGCAGGAACACTGAAGCTTTCTTT. Translating gives CASSLVRGGRNTEAFF. The chain carries TRBV11-3 and TRBJ1-1; 7 nucleotides match TRBD1. Looked up from germline, CDR1 is SGHNT and CDR2 is YENEEA. The CDR3 runs 16 residues. Trimming took 1 base from V and 1 from J; bases not matched to a gene: 6.

The chain uses TRBV18 and TRBJ2-7; TRBD2 matches 9 bases. The CDR3 has 15 residues. Losses at the gene ends were 3 bases for V and 3 bases for J; bases not matched to a gene: 6. The germline gives CDR1 KGHSH, CDR2 LQKENI. This CDR3 reads CASSPGGGDLYEQYF. The CDR3 DNA is TGTGCCAGCTCACCCGGCGGGGGGGATCTCTACGAGCAGTACTTC.

In its sample, this clone was seen once. This chain links TRBV11-2 with TRBJ2-7, with 7 bases fitting TRBD1. Trimming took 1 base from V and 3 from J; bases not matched to a gene: 3. CDR1 is SGHAT, CDR2 FQNNGV, per germline. There are 14 residues in the CDR3. The CDR3 bases are TGTGCCAGCAGCTTAGGAGGGGGCAACTACGAGCAGTACTTC. Residues: CASSLGGGNYEQYF. The full variable domain, rest sourced from reference TRBV11-2 and TRBJ2-7, is EAGVAQSPRYKIIEKRQSVAFWCNPISGHATLYWYQQILGQGPKLLIQFQNNGVVDDSQLPKDRFSAERLKGVDSTLKIQPAKLEDSAVYLCASSLGGGNYEQYFGPGTRLTVT.

The chain uses TRBV6-5 and TRBJ1-1, with D possibly being TRBD1 (6 bases). Germline values: CDR1 MNHEY, CDR2 SVGAGI. V was clipped by 5 bases and J by 0 bases, with 7 bases between them. The CDR3 loop spans 13 amino acids. The CDR3, as DNA: TGTGCCAGCAGTAGACAGGTGAACACTGAAGCTTTCTTT. As protein: CASSRQVNTEAFF.

The genes are TRBV4-1 and TRBJ2-2; a possible D gene is TRBD1 (6 bases). The CDR3 consists of 14 residues. The germline V gene has CDR1 MGHRA and CDR2 YSYEKL. V was shortened by 0 bases and J by 6 bases, with 8 bases between the two germline ends. This CDR3 reads CASSQDWGPGELFF. Written as DNA, the CDR3 is TGCGCCAGCAGCCAAGATTGGGGGCCCGGGGAGCTGTTTTTT.

Comments on this clone: Other nucleotide sequences from this sample produce the same CDR3. V gene TRBV9 combines with J gene TRBJ2-7; D not certain. The CDR3 is made up of 13 amino acids. Germline values: CDR1 SGDLS, CDR2 YYNGEE. V was trimmed by 0 bases and J by 4 bases, leaving 8 bases between them. CDR3 sequence: CASSVGQSYEQYF. CDR3 coding DNA: TGTGCCAGCAGCGTAGGTCAGTCTTACGAGCAGTACTTC.

This chain's CDR3 is CASSPGTGQPYGYTF. The CDR3 DNA reads as TGTGCCAGCTCACCCGGGACAGGTCAACCCTATGGCTACACCTTC. The chain employs TRBV18 and TRBJ1-2, with TRBD1 matching 8 bases. Unmatched junction bases numbered 7, after V lost 3 bases and J lost 4 bases. The CDR3 consists of 15 residues. CDR1 KGHSH and CDR2 LQKENI come from the germline V gene.

The CDR3: CASDSGGNNQPQHF. The CDR3 DNA follows: TGTGCCAGCGATAGTGGGGGGAACAATCAGCCCCAGCATTTT. This rearrangement joins TRBV2 to TRBJ1-5, with a possible D match to TRBD1 (5 bases). V was cut by 8 bases and J by 3 bases, with 14 bases left in between. The CDR3 runs 14 residues. Germline V gene lookup returns CDR1 SNHLY and CDR2 FYNNEI.

This clone has more than one count but fewer than ten. The chain combines TRBV12-3 or TRBV12-4 with TRBJ2-7; D may be TRBD1 (6 bases). V was trimmed by 6 bases and J by 3 bases, leaving 12 bases between them. The CDR3 has 13 amino acids. Written as DNA, the CDR3 is TGTGCCAGCAGCGACAGGACCCACTACGAGCAGTACTTC. Encoded protein: CASSDRTHYEQYF.

The chain has TRBV28 and TRBJ1-6, with 7 bases that match TRBD1. The CDR3 is 14 amino acids. The germline V gene encodes CDR1 MDHEN and CDR2 SYDVKM. V lost 2 bases, J lost 15 bases, and 10 bases stayed unmatched. CDR3: CASSLMAGQSLLHF. The DNA for the CDR3 is TGTGCCAGCAGTTTAATGGCGGGACAGTCTCTCCTCCACTTT.

The gene calls are TRBV28 and TRBJ1-2; tentative D call: TRBD1 (6 bases). The CDR3 is 12 residues long. The V end was cut by 5 bases, the J end by 8 bases, with 12 bases between. Germline V lookup: CDR1 MDHEN, CDR2 SYDVKM. CDR3 in amino acids: CASSHRADGYTF. As DNA, the CDR3 is TGTGCCAGCAGTCACAGGGCTGACGGCTACACCTTC.

This clone was observed once. V and J are TRBV5-1 and TRBJ2-2, with 10 positions matching TRBD2. With 0 bases clipped from V and 6 bases from J, the junction kept 8 bases outside the gene matches. Looked up from germline, CDR1 is SGHRS and CDR2 is YFSETQ. The CDR3 runs 17 residues. The CDR3 DNA sequence: TGCGCCAGCAGCTTGGCCCCCGCTAGCGGGGGAGCCGGGGAGCTGTTTTTT. Amino acids: CASSLAPASGGAGELFF. The full variable domain, in which reference TRBV5-1 and TRBJ2-2 provide the parts outside the CDR3, is KAGVTQTPRYLIKTRGQQVTLSCSPISGHRSVSWYQQTPGQGLQFLFEYFSETQRNKGNFPGRFSGRQFSNSRSEMNVSTLELGDSALYLCASSLAPASGGAGELFFGEGSRLTVL.

The chain couples TRBV7-2 to TRBJ2-7; weak D call: TRBD1 (5 bases). V was trimmed by 1 base and J by 2 bases, leaving 9 bases between them. This CDR3 is 14 amino acids long. Germline V gene sequence: CDR1 SGHTA, CDR2 FQGNSA. The CDR3 reads CASSLGRGPYEQYF. The CDR3 DNA sequence: TGTGCCAGCAGCTTAGGAAGGGGTCCCTACGAGCAGTACTTC.

The chain combines TRBV27 with TRBJ2-1; tentative D call: TRBD2 (6 bases). Trimming left V 6 bases short and J 8 bases short, with 17 bases between. CDR3 length: 14 residues. Germline CDR1 is MNHEY and CDR2 is SMNVEV (reference sequence). The CDR3 region has the DNA TGTGCCAGCAGCCCGATAGGGAGGACGCATGAGCAGTTCTTC. This gives the protein CASSPIGRTHEQFF.

This clone has a handful of counts. This rearrangement joins TRBV2 to TRBJ2-5; 11 bases align to TRBD1. Per the germline V gene, CDR1 is SNHLY and CDR2 is FYNNEI. The V and J ends lost 6 bases and 5 bases, in that order; junction bases with no gene match: 8. The CDR3 is 15 residues long. In DNA form, the CDR3 reads TGTGCCAGCAGCCGGACAGGGGGCTTGGAGGAGACCCAGTACTTC. Protein sequence: CASSRTGGLEETQYF. The complete variable domain, with remaining parts taken from reference TRBV2 and TRBJ2-5, reads EPEVTQTPSHQVTQMGQEVILRCVPISNHLYFYWYRQILGQKVEFLVSFYNNEISEKSEIFDDQFSVERPDGSNFTLKIRSTKLEDSAMYFCASSRTGGLEETQYFGPGTRLLVL.

J is TRBJ1-1 and V is TRBV25-1; 8 bases are a match to TRBD1. Trimming took 3 bases from V and 7 from J; bases not matched to a gene: 10. The germline gives CDR1 MGHDK, CDR2 SYGVNS. The length of the CDR3 is 15 residues. The CDR3 reads CASSDPQTGAVEAFF. The DNA for the CDR3 is TGTGCCAGCAGTGACCCCCAGACAGGGGCGGTTGAAGCTTTCTTT. Based on the CDR3 plus reference TRBV25-1 and TRBJ1-1, the full variable domain is EADIYQTPRYLVIGTGKKITLECSQTMGHDKMYWYQQDPGMELHLIHYSYGVNSTEKGDLSSESTVSRIRTEHFPLTLESARPSHTSQYLCASSDPQTGAVEAFFGQGTRLTVV.

The CDR3 reads CASSKLAGLGDTQYF. CDR3 bases: TGTGCCAGCAGCAAACTAGCGGGCTTAGGGGATACGCAGTATTTT. V is TRBV7-2 and J is TRBJ2-3; 9 nucleotides agree with TRBD2. Germline V gene lookup returns CDR1 SGHTA and CDR2 FQGNSA. The CDR3 runs 15 residues. V lost 5 bases to trimming and J lost 6 bases; unmatched junction nucleotides: 9.

The V and J genes are TRBV7-9 and TRBJ1-1; the D gene is possibly TRBD1 (5 bases). Germline loops: CDR1 SEHNR, CDR2 FQNEAQ (reference sequence). Between the trimmed V and J ends, which lost 0 bases and 4 bases, there was a span of 12 bases. The CDR3 loop spans 15 amino acids. CDR3 sequence reads: CASSLAIGVSTEAFF. CDR3 nucleotide sequence: TGTGCCAGCAGCTTAGCGATAGGGGTAAGCACTGAAGCTTTCTTT.

The rearrangement uses TRBV18 and TRBJ2-1, with 13 bases matching TRBD2. The CDR3 is 15 amino acids. Trimming took 5 bases from V and 6 from J; bases not matched to a gene: 4. Germline assignment: CDR1 KGHSH and CDR2 LQKENI. CDR3 bases: TGTGCCAGCTCAACACTAGCGGGGGGGAGCAATGAGCAGTTCTTC. This codes for CASSTLAGGSNEQFF.

V usage is TRBV2 and J usage is TRBJ1-3; D not certain. Germline-derived CDR1 and CDR2 are SNHLY and FYNNEI. The ends were cut back, 6 bases at V and 1 base at J, with 4 bases in the middle. The CDR3 sequence is 12 residues long. CDR3 protein: CASSGSGNTIYF. In DNA, the CDR3 is TGTGCCAGCAGCGGTTCTGGAAACACCATATATTTT. The full variable domain, with the rest looked up from reference TRBV2 and TRBJ1-3, is EPEVTQTPSHQVTQMGQEVILRCVPISNHLYFYWYRQILGQKVEFLVSFYNNEISEKSEIFDDQFSVERPDGSNFTLKIRSTKLEDSAMYFCASSGSGNTIYFGEGSWLTVV.

This clone was recorded once. The chain combines TRBV7-6 with TRBJ2-2, with 9 bases matching TRBD1. Looked up from germline, CDR1 is SGHVS and CDR2 is FNYEAQ. V lost 2 bases and J lost 5; bases outside the gene matches: 9. The CDR3 contains 17 residues. In DNA, the CDR3 is TGTGCCAGCAGCTTAAGGTCCGCCGGGACAGGGACCGGGGAGCTGTTTTTT. The encoded protein is CASSLRSAGTGTGELFF.

This rearrangement joins TRBV7-2 to TRBJ1-5; 9 nucleotides line up with TRBD1. Germline CDR1 and CDR2: SGHTA and FQGNSA. Losses at the gene ends were 3 bases for V and 6 bases for J; bases not matched to a gene: 6. The CDR3 runs to 15 residues. The CDR3 sequence is CASSFTGGGGQPQHF. The CDR3 bases are TGTGCCAGCAGCTTTACAGGGGGCGGGGGTCAGCCCCAGCATTTT.